This T cell receptor beta chain was captured in a study of cytomegalovirus exposure and HLA in healthy donors. Both 60 Vbeta primers and 13 Jbeta primers went into the PCR. TCRdb's copy holds only in-frame clones and misses some; the assay was immunoSEQ multiplex PCR. The table lists roughly 200,000 clones, about 88% of them singletons, with 0.25% to 0.4% in the top ten. The clonotype originates from a woman between 25 and 40 years old in good health and CMV-seronegative. Source material: PBMCs.

The CDR3 region has the DNA TGTGCCAGCAGCCAGACAGGGGTTGTAAACATTCAGTACTTC. This sequence encodes CASSQTGVVNIQYF. The chain carries TRBV4-2 and TRBJ2-4; 8 bases match TRBD1. CDR1 and CDR2 from the germline V gene are LGHNA and YNFKEQ. Trimming removed 3 bases from V and 6 bases from J; junction bases left unmatched: 4. The CDR3 runs 14 residues.